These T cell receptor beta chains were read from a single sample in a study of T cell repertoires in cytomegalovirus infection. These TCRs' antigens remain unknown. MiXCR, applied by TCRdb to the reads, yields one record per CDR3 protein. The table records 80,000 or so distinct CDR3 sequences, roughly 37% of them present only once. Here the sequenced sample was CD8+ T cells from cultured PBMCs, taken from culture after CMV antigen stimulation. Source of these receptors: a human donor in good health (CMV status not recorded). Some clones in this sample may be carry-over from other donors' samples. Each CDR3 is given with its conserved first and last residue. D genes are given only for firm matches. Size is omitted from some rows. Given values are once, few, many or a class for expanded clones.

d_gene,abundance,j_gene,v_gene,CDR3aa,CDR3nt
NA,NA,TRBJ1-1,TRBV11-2,CASSLGWGGTEAFF,TGTGCCAGCAGCTTAGGGTGGGGTGGCACTGAAGCTTTCTTT
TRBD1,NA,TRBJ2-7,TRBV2,CASSEVLRDSSYEQYF,TGTGCCAGCAGTGAAGTGCTACGGGACAGCTCCTACGAGCAGTACTTC
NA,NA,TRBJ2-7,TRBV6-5,CASSYSVWTYEQYF,TGTGCCAGCAGTTACTCGGTATGGACCTACGAGCAGTACTTC
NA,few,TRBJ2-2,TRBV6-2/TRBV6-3,CATRFTGELFF,TGTGCCACCCGGTTCACCGGGGAGCTGTTTTTT
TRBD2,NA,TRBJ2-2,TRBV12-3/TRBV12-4,CASIWTSGGGTGELFF,TGTGCCAGTATCTGGACTAGCGGGGGCGGCACCGGGGAGCTGTTTTTT
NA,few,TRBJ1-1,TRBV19,CASSLRGEGLIAEAFF,TGTGCCAGTAGCCTTCGGGGGGAAGGGTTGATCGCTGAAGCTTTCTTT
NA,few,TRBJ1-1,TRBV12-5,CASGFFRGAFTEAFF,TGTGCTAGTGGTTTCTTTCGGGGGGCGTTTACTGAAGCTTTCTTT
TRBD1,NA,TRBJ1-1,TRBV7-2,CASSSTGTGTEAFF,TGTGCCAGCAGTTCGACAGGGACGGGGACTGAAGCTTTCTTT
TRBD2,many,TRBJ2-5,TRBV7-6,CASSLSSGEYQETQYF,TGTGCCAGCAGCCTAAGTAGCGGGGAGTATCAAGAGACCCAGTACTTC
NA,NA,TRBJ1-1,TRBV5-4,CASSRHFSGIMNTEAFF,TGTGCCAGCAGCCGGCACTTTAGCGGAATCATGAACACTGAAGCTTTCTTT
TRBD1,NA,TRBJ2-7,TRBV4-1,CASSQERTGNYEQYF,TGCGCCAGCAGCCAAGAGCGGACAGGGAACTACGAGCAGTACTTC
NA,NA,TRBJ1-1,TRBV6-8,CASSSYGRTEAFF,TGTGCCAGCAGCAGCTACGGACGCACTGAAGCTTTCTTT
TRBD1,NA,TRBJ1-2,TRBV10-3,CAISKEGTASNYGYTF,TGTGCCATCAGTAAGGAGGGGACAGCCTCTAACTATGGCTACACCTTC
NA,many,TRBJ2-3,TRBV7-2,CASSDALAGYTDTQYF,TGTGCCAGCAGCGACGCACTAGCAGGGTACACAGATACGCAGTATTTT
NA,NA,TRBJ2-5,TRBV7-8,CASSLVVGLETQYF,TGTGCCAGCAGCTTAGTGGTAGGGCTGGAGACCCAGTACTTC
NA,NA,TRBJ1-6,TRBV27,CASSLSWGVHSPLHF,TGTGCCAGCAGTTTATCTTGGGGTGTGCATTCACCCCTCCACTTT
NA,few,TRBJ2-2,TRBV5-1,CASSRGNITGELFF,TGCGCCAGCAGCCGGGGTAACATCACCGGGGAGCTGTTTTTT
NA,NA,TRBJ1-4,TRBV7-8,CASSLSPEPNEKLFF,TGTGCCAGCAGCTTATCGCCGGAACCAAATGAAAAACTGTTTTTT
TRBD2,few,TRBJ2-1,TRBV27,CASRRAGGVDNEQFF,TGTGCCAGCAGACGAGCGGGGGGGGTTGACAATGAGCAGTTCTTC
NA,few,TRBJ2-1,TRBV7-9,CASSLAGFDEQFF,TGTGCCAGCAGCTTAGCAGGTTTTGATGAGCAGTTCTTC
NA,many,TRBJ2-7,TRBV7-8,CASSPSDGARPSYEQYF,TGTGCCAGCAGCCCTAGTGACGGGGCTCGTCCCTCCTACGAGCAGTACTTC
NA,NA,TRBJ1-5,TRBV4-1,CASSQEGQGSQPQHF,TGCGCCAGCAGCCAAGAGGGGCAGGGCAGCCAGCCCCAGCATTTT
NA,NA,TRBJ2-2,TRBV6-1,CASRTDTGELFF,TGTGCCAGCAGGACAGACACCGGGGAGCTGTTTTTT
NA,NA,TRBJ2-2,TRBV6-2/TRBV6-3,CASSYSSADSGELFF,TGTGCCAGCAGTTACTCGTCGGCAGATTCCGGGGAGCTGTTTTTT
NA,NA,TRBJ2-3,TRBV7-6,CASSFDSADTQYF,TGTGCCAGCAGCTTTGACTCGGCGGATACGCAGTATTTT
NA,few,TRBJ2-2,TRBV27,CASSPSAGEYTGELFF,TGTGCCAGCAGTCCGTCGGCCGGGGAGTATACCGGGGAGCTGTTTTTT
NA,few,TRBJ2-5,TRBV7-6,CASSLVRREIQETQYF,TGTGCCAGCAGCTTAGTCCGCAGGGAGATCCAAGAGACCCAGTACTTC
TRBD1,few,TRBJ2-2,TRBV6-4,CASSAGQANTGELFF,TGTGCCAGCAGTGCCGGACAGGCGAACACCGGGGAGCTGTTTTTT
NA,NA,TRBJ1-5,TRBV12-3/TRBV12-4,CASSFERPREGDNQPQHF,TGTGCCAGCAGTTTTGAAAGGCCTCGGGAAGGGGACAATCAGCCCCAGCATTTT
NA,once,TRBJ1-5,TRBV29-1,CSVDTGSNQPQHF,TGCAGCGTCGACACAGGTAGCAATCAGCCCCAGCATTTT